The 10 T cell receptor beta chains listed next were all sequenced from one sample in a study of blood T cell repertoires in COVID-19. TCRdb keeps only in-frame clones here, not all; method: immunoSEQ multiplex PCR. This sample yields roughly 500,000 clones, of which roughly 90% are seen a single time; 1.5% to 2% belongs to the top ten. The sample was PBMCs or T cells enriched from blood (not recorded which). The receptors stem from a woman between 35 and 50 years old who had recovered from COVID-19.

The gene calls are TRBV3-1 (or the pseudogene TRBV3-2) and TRBJ2-5; 7 bases map to TRBD2. The junction had 3 bases not matched to a gene; V was cut back by 7 bases and J by 1 base. The CDR3 extends over 13 amino acids. Looked up from germline, CDR1 is LGHDT and CDR2 is YNNKEL (reference sequence). As DNA, the CDR3 is TGTGCCAGCACATTAGCGGGCCAAGAGACCCAGTACTTC. Protein: CASTLAGQETQYF.

The V call is TRBV18, the J call TRBJ1-4, with unresolved D. Between the trimmed V and J ends, which lost 0 bases and 0 bases, there was a span of 5 bases. This CDR3 is built from 15 residues. Germline V lookup: CDR1 KGHSH, CDR2 LQKENI. The CDR3 is CASSPPSSTNEKLFF. DNA of the CDR3: TGTGCCAGCTCACCACCATCCTCAACTAATGAAAAACTGTTTTTT. Filled out from reference TRBV18 and TRBJ1-4, the complete variable domain reads NAGVMQNPRHLVRRRGQEARLRCSPMKGHSHVYWYRQLPEEGLKFMVYLQKENIIDESGMPKERFSAEFPKEGPSILRIQQVVRGDSAAYFCASSPPSSTNEKLFFGSGTQLSVL.

The chain links TRBV24-1 to TRBJ2-1; tentative D call: TRBD1 (6 bases). The CDR3 has 14 residues. Germline V CDR1 and CDR2: KGHDR, SFDVKD. Trimming shortened V by 9 bases and J by 8 bases, and 19 bases separated the two germline ends. The CDR3: CATLHSGDTYEQFF. In DNA, the CDR3 is TGTGCCACCCTACATTCAGGGGATACGTATGAGCAGTTCTTC.

The chain carries TRBV27 and TRBJ1-1; possible D gene TRBD1, 6 bases. V lost 6 bases, J lost 6 bases, and 17 bases lay in between. Per germline, CDR1 MNHEY and CDR2 SMNVEV (reference sequence). The CDR3 is 14 residues long. For the CDR3, the DNA is TGTGCCAGCAGGAGGGGGGCCGGGGGGGCTGAAGCTTTCTTT. It specifies CASRRGAGGAEAFF.

This clone was detected many times. This sequence joins TRBV4-3 and TRBJ2-2; perhaps TRBD1 as D (6 bases). Trimming pared 3 bases from V and 1 base from J, leaving 9 bases between. Germline V CDR1 and CDR2: LGHNA, YSLEER. The CDR3 runs 15 residues. For the CDR3, the DNA is TGCGCCAGCAGCCAGGAGACAGGGAACACCGGGGAGCTGTTTTTT. It codes for CASSQETGNTGELFF.

CDR3 sequence reads: CASDTGRVTEAFF. The DNA for the CDR3 is TGTGCCAGTGATACAGGGAGGGTCACTGAAGCTTTCTTT. V usage is TRBV19 and J usage is TRBJ1-1; TRBD1 is a possible D gene (6 bases). Germline lookup yields CDR1 LNHDA and CDR2 SQIVND (reference sequence). V gave up 8 bases and J gave up 4 bases, with 14 bases separating them. There are 13 residues in the CDR3.

This chain joins TRBV7-9 and TRBJ2-7; D is unresolved. Between the trimmed V and J ends, which lost 0 bases and 0 bases, there was a span of 9 bases. Germline assignment: CDR1 SEHNR and CDR2 FQNEAQ (reference sequence). The CDR3 contains 15 residues. This CDR3 is CASSLAGDVSYEQYF. CDR3 DNA: TGTGCCAGCAGCTTAGCGGGCGACGTCTCCTACGAGCAGTACTTC.

Points on this clone: Other DNA sequences in the sample encode the same CDR3. The gene calls are TRBV3-1 (or the pseudogene TRBV3-2) and TRBJ1-1, with D maybe TRBD1 (6 bases). This CDR3 has 13 residues. The V end was cut by 2 bases, the J end by 4 bases, with 8 bases between. Germline CDR1 and CDR2: LGHDT and YNNKEL (reference sequence). The CDR3 here is CASSQQGSTEAFF. In DNA, the CDR3 is TGTGCCAGCAGCCAACAGGGGAGCACTGAAGCTTTCTTT.

In this sample, this clone turned up once. The chain couples TRBV5-1 to TRBJ2-5; no firm D call. This CDR3 contains 11 residues. Germline lookup yields CDR1 SGHRS and CDR2 YFSETQ. The V end lost 2 bases, the J end lost 3 bases, and 2 bases lay between the germline ends. DNA for the CDR3: TGCGCCAGCAGCTTTAAAGAGACCCAGTACTTC. Its translation: CASSFKETQYF.

The rearrangement joins TRBV5-4 to TRBJ1-4, with D maybe TRBD1 (5 bases). V gave up 4 bases and J gave up 7 bases, with 11 bases separating them. Germline V lookup: CDR1 SGHNT, CDR2 YYREEE (reference sequence). This CDR3 is 13 amino acids long. CDR3 protein: CASSPGRGEKLFF. The CDR3 DNA follows: TGTGCCAGCAGCCCAGGGAGGGGTGAAAAACTGTTTTTT.